Given below is one TCR beta chain in context. Its antigen is undetermined. The CDR3 length is 13 residues. The germline CDR1 and CDR2 sequences are SGHRS and YFSETQ. Trimming removed 2 bases at V and 7 bases at J, with 12 bases between. This entry belongs to a study of cytomegalovirus exposure and HLA in healthy donors. Study as a whole: An earlier analysis identified 117 million unique TCR beta sequences in about 190 million T cells. There were approximately 85 million unique TCRs (from HLA-typed donors) in an early data release.

13 Jbeta primers and 60 Vbeta primers were used for the PCR. The data were produced by immunoSEQ multiplex PCR, yet TCRdb's version contains in-frame clones alone and is incomplete. The sample holds 140,000 to 150,000 clones, around 82% seen once. The study's findings and limits: The classifier reportedly diagnosed cytomegalovirus status with high specificity and sensitivity. Sequencing depth across donors, presence/absence analyses assumed, was roughly uniform.

This receptor was identified in a female donor in good health and CMV-seronegative. The J gene is TRBJ1-1, the V gene TRBV5-1, with D possibly being TRBD1 (6 bases). The sample comprised PBMCs. DNA for the CDR3: TGCGCCAGCAGCTTTGGGACACCCCTTGAAGCTTTCTTT. Its translation is CASSFGTPLEAFF.